Following are 10 T cell receptor beta chains from one sample sequenced in a study of regulatory T cells in long-lasting Graves disease. Time point: persistent/refractory GD, antithyroid drugs over 5 years with positive TRAb. The TCR library used RNA extracted from PBMCs. Building of the TCR beta libraries involved iRepertoire HTBI primers and Arm-PCR of CDR3 regions. TCRdb re-derived calls from the multiplex PCR reads in MiXCR, one entry per CDR3 protein. The data contain about 470,000 distinct CDR3 sequences, under 25% of them singletons. The source material was peripheral blood mononuclear cells (PBMCs), sampled when the disease was refractory, from a patient treated with antithyroid drugs. All receptors come from a female donor with Graves disease.

The CDR3 DNA sequence: TGTGCCAGCAGCGGACATATGCAAGAGACCCAGTACTTC. Protein sequence: CASSGHMQETQYF. This chain joins TRBV11-2 and TRBJ2-5, with D possibly TRBD1 on 5 matching bases. V shed 5 bases and J shed 2 bases, with 9 bases lying between them. The CDR3 totals 13 residues. Germline-derived CDR1 and CDR2 are SGHAT and FQNNGV.

The genes are TRBV6-5 and TRBJ1-6; no definite D call. V was clipped by 4 bases and J by 14 bases, with 21 bases between them. Looked up from germline, CDR1 is MNHEY and CDR2 is SVGAGI. This CDR3 is built from 15 residues. The CDR3 reads CASSSAETAALTLHF. The CDR3 coding sequence is TGTGCCAGCAGTTCGGCCGAGACCGCGGCGTTGACCCTCCACTTT.

This clonotype was recorded at least ten times. V usage is TRBV12-5 and J usage is TRBJ2-7, with 8 bases aligning to TRBD2. The germline gives CDR1 LGHNT, CDR2 FRNRAP. This CDR3 contains 15 residues. The CDR3: CARLLTGGGPYEQYF. The DNA of the CDR3 is TGTGCGCGATTGCTGACTGGCGGGGGGCCCTACGAGCAGTACTTC.

The V call is TRBV9, the J call TRBJ1-4; 11 bases agree with TRBD1. Germline CDR1 SGDLS, CDR2 YYNGEE. The length of the CDR3 is 15 residues. V lost 3 bases to trimming and J lost 7 bases; unmatched junction nucleotides: 5. Here the CDR3 reads CASSASGTGGEKLFF. CDR3 coding DNA: TGTGCCAGCAGCGCTTCCGGGACAGGGGGTGAAAAACTGTTTTTT. Supplemented by reference TRBV9 and TRBJ1-4, the full variable domain reads DSGVTQTPKHLITATGQRVTLRCSPRSGDLSVYWYQQSLDQGLQFLIQYYNGEERAKGNILERFSAQQFPDLHSELNLSSLELGDSALYFCASSASGTGGEKLFFGSGTQLSVL.

This clonotype has at least ten counts. CDR3 protein: CASSPFGGNQPQHF. In nucleotides, the CDR3 is TGTGCCAGCAGTCCCTTCGGGGGCAATCAGCCCCAGCATTTT. The genes are TRBV6-1 and TRBJ1-5, with no clear D. This CDR3 spans 14 amino acids. Germline assignment: CDR1 MNHNS and CDR2 SASEGT. V lost 5 bases and J lost 2, with 10 bases in between.

The chain has TRBV20-1 and TRBJ2-1; tentatively, D is TRBD2 (6 bases). CDR1 and CDR2 from the germline V gene are DFQATT and SNEGSKA (reference sequence). V was pared by 2 bases and J by 0 bases, with 23 bases between. The CDR3 contains 19 residues. The CDR3 region is CSARHYRDSGAPSYNEQFF. CDR3 nucleotide sequence: TGCAGTGCTAGACACTACCGGGACTCGGGAGCACCCTCCTACAATGAGCAGTTCTTC.

This clonotype was seen a single time. J is TRBJ1-5 and V is TRBV5-5; D is undetermined. The CDR3 is made up of 14 amino acids. Between the trimmed V and J ends, which lost 1 base and 6 bases, there was a span of 11 bases. Per germline, CDR1 SGHKS and CDR2 YYEKEE (reference sequence). CDR3 DNA sequence: TGTGCCAGCAGCTTGAGTTCTACGTTTCAGCCCCAGCATTTT. Residues: CASSLSSTFQPQHF.

The rearrangement joins TRBV4-2 to TRBJ2-7; 7 bases map to TRBD2. The length of the CDR3 is 15 residues. V lost 1 base and J lost 5; bases outside the gene matches: 8. Per germline, CDR1 LGHNA and CDR2 YNFKEQ. Here the CDR3 DNA reads TGTGCCAGCAGCCAAGCCCGGCGGGAGTTGGACGAGCAGTACTTC. Translated, it gives CASSQARRELDEQYF.

This clonotype was seen a few times. The chain employs TRBV11-2 and TRBJ1-1; D is undetermined. The germline V gene has CDR1 SGHAT and CDR2 FQNNGV. The CDR3 sequence is 13 residues long. Trimming left V 2 bases short and J 1 base short, with 5 bases between. CDR3 amino acids: CASSLSTNTEAFF. The CDR3 nucleotides are TGTGCCAGCAGCTTATCCACGAACACTGAAGCTTTCTTT.

This clonotype occurred many times. The chain recombines TRBV27 with TRBJ2-7; a possible D gene is TRBD2 (6 bases). Trimming stripped 6 bases from V and 2 bases from J, with 17 bases between. Germline V lookup: CDR1 MNHEY, CDR2 SMNVEV (reference sequence). The CDR3 extends over 15 amino acids. The DNA of the CDR3 is TGTGCCAGCAGCTCCCCAGCCGGGGGAACCTACGAGCAGTACTTC. Its protein product is CASSSPAGGTYEQYF.